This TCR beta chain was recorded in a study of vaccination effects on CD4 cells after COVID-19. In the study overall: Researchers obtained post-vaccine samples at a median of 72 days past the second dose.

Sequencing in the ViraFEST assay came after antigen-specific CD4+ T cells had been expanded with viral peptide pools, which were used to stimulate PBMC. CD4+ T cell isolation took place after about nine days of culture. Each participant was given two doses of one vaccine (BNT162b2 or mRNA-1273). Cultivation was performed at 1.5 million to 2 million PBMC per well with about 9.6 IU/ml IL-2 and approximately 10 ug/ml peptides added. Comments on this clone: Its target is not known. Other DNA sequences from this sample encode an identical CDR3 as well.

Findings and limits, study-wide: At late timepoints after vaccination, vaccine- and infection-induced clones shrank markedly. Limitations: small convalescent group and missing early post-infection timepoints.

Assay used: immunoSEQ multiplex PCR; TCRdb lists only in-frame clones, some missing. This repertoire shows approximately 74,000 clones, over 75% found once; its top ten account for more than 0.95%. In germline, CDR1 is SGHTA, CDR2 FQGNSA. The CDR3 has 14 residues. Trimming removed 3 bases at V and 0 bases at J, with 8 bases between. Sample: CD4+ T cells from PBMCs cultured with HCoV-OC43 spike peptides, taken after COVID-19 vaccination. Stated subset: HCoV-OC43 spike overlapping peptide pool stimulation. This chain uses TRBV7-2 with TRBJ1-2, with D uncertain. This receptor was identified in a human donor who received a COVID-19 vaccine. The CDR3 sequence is CASSFDRANYGYTF. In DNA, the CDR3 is TGTGCCAGCAGCTTTGATAGAGCTAACTATGGCTACACCTTC.